The sequence of this TCR beta chain was determined in a study of blood T cell repertoires in COVID-19. CDR1 and CDR2 (germline): SGHVS, FNYEAQ. The J segment lost 8 bases and the V segment lost 5 bases, leaving 10 bases of the junction unmatched. This CDR3 spans 15 amino acids. Libraries were prepared by immunoSEQ multiplex PCR; TCRdb keeps only in-frame clonotypes and omits some of them. This sample has some 510,000 clones; more than 75% occur once, and the top ten carry over 1.5%. The TCR was taken from a woman aged 40 to 50 who had recovered from COVID-19. Source material: PBMCs or T cells enriched from blood (not recorded which). The V gene is TRBV7-6, the J gene TRBJ2-1; TRBD2 matches 9 bases. DNA of the CDR3: TGTGCCAGCAGCGGCTATAGCGGGAGTGGGTATGAGCAGTTCTTC. This translates into CASSGYSGSGYEQFF.